This TCR beta chain was retrieved from a study of blood T cell repertoires in COVID-19 (dated by TCRdb to the early 2020s). As for the study more broadly: Collaborator samples came from the United States, Italy and Spain and covered acute and convalescent phases of COVID-19. The repertoires were made available in a free public database intended to serve as a resource for research on the immune response to SARS-CoV-2. Subjects who had been exposed to COVID-19, were actively infected with it, or had recovered from it provided the deeply sampled blood TCRbeta repertoires that made up the dataset. The prospective study material was composed of cDNA or gDNA derived from T cells, B-cell-depleted T cells, or PBMCs. The samples were drawn from the first 160 participants of the ongoing ImmuneRACE study and from about 1,200 subjects provided by 6 global collaborators. A de-identified subject ID, COVID-19 status, age in years and sex were almost always included in the sample metadata. Where available, HLA class I and class II types were obtained from metadata supplied by the sample provider rather than from assay-based typing. Findings and caveats that apply to the study as a whole: How much clinical and demographic metadata was included differed by source and by participant, and the metadata was provided uncurated.

TCRbeta CDR3 regions were amplified from genomic DNA using the immunoSEQ Assay, a bias-controlled multiplex PCR. Regarding the original processing steps: The number of nucleated cells in each sample was estimated from the amplification of reference gene primers within the assay. Sequence reads were collapsed and filtered to measure the absolute abundance of every unique TCRbeta CDR3 rearrangement. For each sample, productive Simpson clonality was calculated by taking the square root of Simpson's diversity index across productive rearrangements. This immuneACCESS table, as held by TCRdb, lists in-frame sequences with V and J called but not all clones. Of the missing ones, under half trace to an unresolved V gene in checked studies; the others have no known cause. From that table come the V and J calls and clone size; the DNA was used to work out D and trimming. For this sample there are about 300,000 clones; around 90% appear just once. 1.1% of the sample lies in the top ten.

The CDR3 goes from the cysteine to the phenylalanine over 15 residues. Only the CDR3 DNA stays, 45 bases, in frame from base 1. CDR1 and CDR2 are drawn from the germline V gene: KGHSH, LQKENI. At the junction V is shortened by 6 bases and J by 5 bases; bases outside the gene matches: 8. As to this clone: Its antigen is currently not known. The sample holds no much larger clone one base away, and base qualities are not on file.

Enrolling through a virtual design, the prospective study's participants ranged in age from roughly 18 to 95 years and lived across 24 United States geographic areas. To assign participants to cohorts, the prospective study relied on clinical history that participants themselves reported in a screening survey and a study questionnaire. ImmuneRACE Cohort 3 recovered participants were defined by two consecutive negative NP/OP PCR tests, healthcare professional clearance, or symptom resolution. In the prospective study, mobile phlebotomists collected whole blood, serum and a nasopharyngeal or oropharyngeal swab from each participant. Participants in the prospective study had the option to provide additional blood draws and questionnaires over an approximately 2-month period. Prospective study blood samples were shipped either frozen or at room temperature before DNA extraction.

This clonotype was sampled from a woman in her 30s who had recovered from COVID-19. This chain is built from TRBV18 and TRBJ2-2, with 8 bases aligning to TRBD2. Sequenced material: PBMCs or T cells enriched from blood (not recorded which). The CDR3 is CASSQSGSKTGELFF. The nucleotides read TGTGCCAGCTCCCAAAGCGGGAGTAAGACCGGGGAGCTGTTTTTT.